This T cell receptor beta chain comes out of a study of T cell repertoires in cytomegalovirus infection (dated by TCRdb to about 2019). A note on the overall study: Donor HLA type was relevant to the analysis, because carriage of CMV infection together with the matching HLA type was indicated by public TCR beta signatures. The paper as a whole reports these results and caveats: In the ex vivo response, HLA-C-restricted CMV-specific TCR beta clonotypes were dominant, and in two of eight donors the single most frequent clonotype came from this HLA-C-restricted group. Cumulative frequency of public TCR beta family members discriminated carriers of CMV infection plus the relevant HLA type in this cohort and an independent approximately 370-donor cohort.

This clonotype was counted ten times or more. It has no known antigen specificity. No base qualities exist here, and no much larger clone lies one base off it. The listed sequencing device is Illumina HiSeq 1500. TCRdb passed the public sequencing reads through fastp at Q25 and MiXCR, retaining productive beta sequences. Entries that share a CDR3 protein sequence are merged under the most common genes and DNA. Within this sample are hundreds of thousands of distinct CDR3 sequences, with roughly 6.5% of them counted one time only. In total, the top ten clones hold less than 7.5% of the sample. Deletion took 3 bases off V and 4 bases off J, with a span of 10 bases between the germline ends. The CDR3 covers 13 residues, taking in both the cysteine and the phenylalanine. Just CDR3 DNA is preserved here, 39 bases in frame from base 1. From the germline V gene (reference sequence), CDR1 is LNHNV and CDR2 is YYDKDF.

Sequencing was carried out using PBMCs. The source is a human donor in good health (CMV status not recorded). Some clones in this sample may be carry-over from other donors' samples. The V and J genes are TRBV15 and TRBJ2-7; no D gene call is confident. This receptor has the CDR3 CATSSRQIYEQYF. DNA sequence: TGTGCCACCAGCAGTAGGCAGATATACGAGCAGTACTTC.